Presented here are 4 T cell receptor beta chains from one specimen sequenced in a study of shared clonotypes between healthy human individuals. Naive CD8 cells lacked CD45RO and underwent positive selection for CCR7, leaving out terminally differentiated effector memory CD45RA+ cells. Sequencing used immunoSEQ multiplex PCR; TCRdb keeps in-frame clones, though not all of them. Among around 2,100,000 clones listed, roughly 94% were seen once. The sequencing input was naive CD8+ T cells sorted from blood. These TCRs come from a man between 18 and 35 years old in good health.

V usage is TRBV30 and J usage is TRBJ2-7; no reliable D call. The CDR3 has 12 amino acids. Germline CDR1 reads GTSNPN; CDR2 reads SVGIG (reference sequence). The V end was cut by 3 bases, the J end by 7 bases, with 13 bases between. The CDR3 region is CAWSFFNREQYF. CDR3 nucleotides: TGTGCCTGGAGCTTCTTCAATAGGGAGCAGTACTTC.

The CDR3 is CATSRDPGNFGNQPQHF. CDR3 bases: TGTGCCACCAGCAGAGATCCTGGGAATTTCGGCAATCAGCCCCAGCATTTT. The chain has TRBV15 and TRBJ1-5; no definite D call. Trimming stripped 0 bases from V and 2 bases from J, with 14 bases between. Germline V gene sequence: CDR1 LNHNV, CDR2 YYDKDF (reference sequence). The CDR3 has 17 residues.

CDR3 nucleotides: TGTGCCAGCAGCTGGGGACAGGGGGTCGGGGAGCTGTTTTTT. Translated: CASSWGQGVGELFF. The chain employs TRBV7-9 and TRBJ2-2; 11 nucleotides line up with TRBD1. The CDR3 is 14 residues long. The germline CDR1 and CDR2 sequences are SEHNR and FQNEAQ (reference sequence). Unmatched junction bases numbered 2, after V lost 4 bases and J lost 7 bases.

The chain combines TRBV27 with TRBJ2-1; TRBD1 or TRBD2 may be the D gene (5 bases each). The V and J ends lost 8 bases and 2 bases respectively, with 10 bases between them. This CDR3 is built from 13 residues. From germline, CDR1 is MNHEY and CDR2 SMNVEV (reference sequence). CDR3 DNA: TGTGCCAGCGCCGGGGCAGCCTACAATGAGCAGTTCTTC. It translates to CASAGAAYNEQFF.